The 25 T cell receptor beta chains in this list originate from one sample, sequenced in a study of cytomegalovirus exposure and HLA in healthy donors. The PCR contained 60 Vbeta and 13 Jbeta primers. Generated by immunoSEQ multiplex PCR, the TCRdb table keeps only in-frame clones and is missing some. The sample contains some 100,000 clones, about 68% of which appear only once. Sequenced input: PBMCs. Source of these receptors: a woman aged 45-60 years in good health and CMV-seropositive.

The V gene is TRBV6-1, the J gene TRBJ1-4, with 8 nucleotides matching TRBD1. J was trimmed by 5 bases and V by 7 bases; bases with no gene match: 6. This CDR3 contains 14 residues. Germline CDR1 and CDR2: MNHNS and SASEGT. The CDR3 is CASIIGQGNEKLFF. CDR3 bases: TGTGCCAGCATTATTGGACAGGGAAATGAAAAACTGTTTTTT.

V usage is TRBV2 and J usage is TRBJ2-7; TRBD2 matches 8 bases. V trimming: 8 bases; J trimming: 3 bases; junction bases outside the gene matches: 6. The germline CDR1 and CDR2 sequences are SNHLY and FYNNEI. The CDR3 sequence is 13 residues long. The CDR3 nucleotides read TGTGCCAGCGGTGGACTAGCCATCTACGAGCAGTACTTC. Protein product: CASGGLAIYEQYF.

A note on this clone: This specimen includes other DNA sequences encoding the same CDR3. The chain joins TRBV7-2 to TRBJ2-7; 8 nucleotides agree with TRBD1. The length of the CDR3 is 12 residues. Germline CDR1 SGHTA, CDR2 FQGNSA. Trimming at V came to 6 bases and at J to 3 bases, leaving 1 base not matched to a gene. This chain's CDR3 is CASSTGGYEQYF. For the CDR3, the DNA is TGTGCCAGCAGTACAGGGGGCTACGAGCAGTACTTC.

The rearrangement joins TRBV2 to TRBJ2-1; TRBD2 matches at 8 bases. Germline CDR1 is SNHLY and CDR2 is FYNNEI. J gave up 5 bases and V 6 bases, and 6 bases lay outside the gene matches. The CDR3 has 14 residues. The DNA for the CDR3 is TGTGCCAGCAGGGACGGGGGGGCCAACAATGAGCAGTTCTTC. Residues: CASRDGGANNEQFF.

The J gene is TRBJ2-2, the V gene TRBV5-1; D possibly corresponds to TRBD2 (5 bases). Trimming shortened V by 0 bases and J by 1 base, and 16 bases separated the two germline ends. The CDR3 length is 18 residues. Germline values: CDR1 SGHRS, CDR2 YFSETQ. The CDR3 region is CASSLGAGVRMNTGELFF. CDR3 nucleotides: TGCGCCAGCAGCTTGGGGGCCGGGGTCCGGATGAACACCGGGGAGCTGTTTTTT.

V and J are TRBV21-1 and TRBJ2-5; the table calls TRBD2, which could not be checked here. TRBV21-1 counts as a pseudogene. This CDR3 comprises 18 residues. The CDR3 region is CASSKVYLGTSEKETQYF. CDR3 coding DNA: TGTGCCAGCAGCAAAGTTTATCTCGGGACTAGCGAGAAAGAGACCCAGTACTTC.

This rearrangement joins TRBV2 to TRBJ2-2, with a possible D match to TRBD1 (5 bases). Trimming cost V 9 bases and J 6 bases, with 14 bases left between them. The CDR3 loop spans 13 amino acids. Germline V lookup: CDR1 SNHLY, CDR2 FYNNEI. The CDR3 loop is CARQIRDPGELFF. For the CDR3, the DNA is TGTGCCAGACAGATCAGGGATCCCGGGGAGCTGTTTTTT.

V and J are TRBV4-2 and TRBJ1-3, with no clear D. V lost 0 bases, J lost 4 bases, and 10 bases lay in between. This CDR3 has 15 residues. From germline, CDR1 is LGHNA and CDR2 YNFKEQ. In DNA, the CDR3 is TGTGCCAGCAGCCAAGACGACACCCGCGGAAACACCATATATTTT. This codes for CASSQDDTRGNTIYF.

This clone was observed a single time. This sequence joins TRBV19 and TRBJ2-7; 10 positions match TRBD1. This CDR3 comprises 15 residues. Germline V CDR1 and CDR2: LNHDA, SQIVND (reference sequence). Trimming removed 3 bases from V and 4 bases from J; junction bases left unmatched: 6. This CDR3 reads CASSIGDRGGYEQYF. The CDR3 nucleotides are TGTGCCAGTAGTATTGGGGACAGGGGTGGATACGAGCAGTACTTC.

The CDR3, as DNA: TGCGCCAGCAGCCAAGACACCCCCTACGACAGCAGCTCCTACGAGCAGTACTTC. It is translated as CASSQDTPYDSSSYEQYF. This chain joins TRBV4-3 and TRBJ2-7; D may be TRBD1 (5 bases). V was shortened by 0 bases and J by 0 bases, with 18 bases between the two germline ends. The CDR3 runs 18 residues. Germline values: CDR1 LGHNA, CDR2 YSLEER.

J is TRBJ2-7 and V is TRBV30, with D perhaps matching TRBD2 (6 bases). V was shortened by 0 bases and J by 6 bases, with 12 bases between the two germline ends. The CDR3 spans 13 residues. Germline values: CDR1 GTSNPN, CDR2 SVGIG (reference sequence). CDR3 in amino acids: CAWSVGGVGEQYF. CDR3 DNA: TGTGCCTGGAGTGTAGGCGGGGTTGGCGAGCAGTACTTC.

The CDR3 region has the DNA TGCGCCAGCAGCGTAAAAGGACAGACCAATAATTCACCCCTCCACTTT. Protein sequence: CASSVKGQTNNSPLHF. The chain uses TRBV5-1 and TRBJ1-6, with a weak D call TRBD1 (6 bases). Germline CDR1 SGHRS, CDR2 YFSETQ. Trimming stripped 4 bases from V and 5 bases from J, with 16 bases between. This CDR3 comprises 16 residues.

The CDR3 loop reads CASSLLVGGQETQYF. For the CDR3, the DNA is TGTGCCAGCAGCTTGTTGGTGGGGGGCCAAGAGACCCAGTACTTC. This chain links TRBV7-2 with TRBJ2-5; weak D call: TRBD2 (6 bases). Trimming removed 3 bases at V and 1 base at J, with 12 bases between. The CDR3 loop spans 15 amino acids. Germline assignment: CDR1 SGHTA and CDR2 FQGNSA.

CDR3 in DNA: TGTGCCAGCAGCACGCCCGGGACAGGGAGGGAGACCCAGTACTTC. It yields the protein CASSTPGTGRETQYF. This chain joins TRBV5-4 and TRBJ2-5; 9 bases map to TRBD1. J was trimmed by 5 bases and V by 4 bases; bases with no gene match: 9. Germline assignment: CDR1 SGHNT and CDR2 YYREEE (reference sequence). The CDR3 is 15 amino acids.

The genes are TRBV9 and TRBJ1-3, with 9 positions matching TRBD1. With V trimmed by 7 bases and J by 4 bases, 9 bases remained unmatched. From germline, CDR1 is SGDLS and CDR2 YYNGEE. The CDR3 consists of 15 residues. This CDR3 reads CASSPTGGSGNTIYF. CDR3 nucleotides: TGTGCCAGCTCCCCAACAGGGGGCAGCGGAAACACCATATATTTT.

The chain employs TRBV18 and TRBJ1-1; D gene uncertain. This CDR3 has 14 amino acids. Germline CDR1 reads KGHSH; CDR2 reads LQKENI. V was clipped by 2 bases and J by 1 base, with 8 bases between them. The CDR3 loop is CASSPRRGNTEAFF. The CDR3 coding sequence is TGTGCCAGCTCACCAAGGCGGGGGAACACTGAAGCTTTCTTT.

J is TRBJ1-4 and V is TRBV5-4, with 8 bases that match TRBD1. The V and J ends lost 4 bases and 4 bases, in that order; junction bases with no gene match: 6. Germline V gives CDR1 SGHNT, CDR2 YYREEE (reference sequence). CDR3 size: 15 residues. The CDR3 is CASSGGGQVNEKLFF. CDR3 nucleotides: TGTGCCAGCAGCGGCGGGGGACAGGTTAATGAAAAACTGTTTTTT.

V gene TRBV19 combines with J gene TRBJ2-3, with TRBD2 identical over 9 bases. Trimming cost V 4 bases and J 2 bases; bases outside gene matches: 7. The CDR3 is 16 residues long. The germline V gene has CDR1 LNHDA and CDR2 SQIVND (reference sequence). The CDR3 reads CASSTAGGPITDTQYF. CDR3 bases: TGTGCCAGTAGTACCGCGGGGGGGCCGATCACAGATACGCAGTATTTT. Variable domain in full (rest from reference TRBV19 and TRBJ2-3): DGGITQSPKYLFRKEGQNVTLSCEQNLNHDAMYWYRQDPGQGLRLIYYSQIVNDFQKGDIAEGYSVSREKKESFPLTVTSAQKNPTAFYLCASSTAGGPITDTQYFGPGTRLTVL.

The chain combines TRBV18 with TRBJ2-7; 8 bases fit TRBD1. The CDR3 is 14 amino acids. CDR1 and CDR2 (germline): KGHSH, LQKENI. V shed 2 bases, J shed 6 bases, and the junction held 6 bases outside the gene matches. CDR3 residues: CASSPGQGAVEQYF. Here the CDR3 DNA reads TGTGCCAGCTCACCAGGGCAGGGGGCAGTCGAGCAGTACTTC.

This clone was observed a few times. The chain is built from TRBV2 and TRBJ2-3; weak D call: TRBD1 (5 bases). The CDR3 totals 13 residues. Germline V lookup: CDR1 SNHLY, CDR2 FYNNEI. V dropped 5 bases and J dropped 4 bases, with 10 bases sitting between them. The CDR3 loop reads CASSTQGSDTQYF. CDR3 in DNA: TGTGCCAGCAGTACTCAGGGTTCAGATACGCAGTATTTT.

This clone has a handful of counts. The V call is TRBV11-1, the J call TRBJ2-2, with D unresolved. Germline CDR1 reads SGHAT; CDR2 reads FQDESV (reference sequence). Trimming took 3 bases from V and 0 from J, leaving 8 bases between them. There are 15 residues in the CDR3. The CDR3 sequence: CASSLGQSNTGELFF. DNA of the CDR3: TGTGCCAGCAGCTTGGGCCAGTCGAACACCGGGGAGCTGTTTTTT.

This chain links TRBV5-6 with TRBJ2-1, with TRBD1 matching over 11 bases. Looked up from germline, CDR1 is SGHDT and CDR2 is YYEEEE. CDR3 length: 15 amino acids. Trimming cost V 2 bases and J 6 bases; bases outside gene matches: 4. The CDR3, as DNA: TGTGCCAGCAGCTTCACCGGGACAGGGGGCAATGAGCAGTTCTTC. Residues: CASSFTGTGGNEQFF.

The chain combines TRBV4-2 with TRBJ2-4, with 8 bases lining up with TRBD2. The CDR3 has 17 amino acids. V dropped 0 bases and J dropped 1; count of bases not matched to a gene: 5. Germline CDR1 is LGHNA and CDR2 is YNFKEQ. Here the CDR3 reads CASSQESGGPAKNIQYF. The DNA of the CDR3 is TGTGCCAGCAGCCAAGAATCGGGAGGGCCGGCCAAAAACATTCAGTACTTC.

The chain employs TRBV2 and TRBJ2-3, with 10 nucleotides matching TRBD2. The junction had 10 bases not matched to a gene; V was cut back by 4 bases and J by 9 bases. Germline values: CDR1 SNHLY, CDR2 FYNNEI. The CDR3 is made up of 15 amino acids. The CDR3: CASSVGSGGATTQYF. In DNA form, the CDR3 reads TGTGCCAGCAGTGTAGGCAGCGGGGGGGCCACAACGCAGTATTTT.

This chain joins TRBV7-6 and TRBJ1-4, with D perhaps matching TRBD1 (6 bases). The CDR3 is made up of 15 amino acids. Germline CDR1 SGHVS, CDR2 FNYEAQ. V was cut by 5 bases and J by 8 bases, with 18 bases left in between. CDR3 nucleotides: TGTGCCAGCAGCCAAGCGGGGGGGCATGGCGAAAAACTGTTTTTT. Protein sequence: CASSQAGGHGEKLFF.